A selection of T cell receptor beta chains follows, all from one sample in a study of blood T cell repertoires in COVID-19. Clones were sequenced by immunoSEQ multiplex PCR, and TCRdb holds only the in-frame ones, with some missing. The table lists about 140,000 clones, 75% to 80% of them singletons. Sequencing used peripheral blood. These receptors came from a woman in her forties or fifties with active or convalescent COVID-19. CDR3s include the opening cysteine and the closing phenylalanine or tryptophan. Fields, in order: J gene, V gene, clone size, D gene, CDR3 protein, CDR3 DNA. The D gene is left open where the match is weak. The listing skips clone size in some rows; elsewhere it reads once, few, many or a size class.

J gene: TRBJ2-2
V gene: TRBV19
clone size: .
D gene: TRBD1
CDR3 protein: CASSRTGGAGTGELFF
CDR3 DNA: TGTGCCAGTAGTAGGACAGGGGGCGCGGGCACCGGGGAGCTGTTTTTT

J gene: TRBJ2-2
V gene: TRBV29-1
clone size: few
D gene: .
CDR3 protein: CSGHLGPNTGELFF
CDR3 DNA: TGCAGCGGTCATTTGGGGCCGAACACCGGGGAGCTGTTTTTT

J gene: TRBJ2-5
V gene: TRBV18
clone size: .
D gene: .
CDR3 protein: CASSSAGSWYF
CDR3 DNA: TGTGCCAGCTCATCTGCCGGGTCCTGGTACTTC

J gene: TRBJ1-3
V gene: TRBV2
clone size: few
D gene: .
CDR3 protein: CASSQGGSGNTIYF
CDR3 DNA: TGTGCCAGCAGCCAAGGGGGCTCTGGAAACACCATATATTTT

J gene: TRBJ1-2
V gene: TRBV5-6
clone size: .
D gene: .
CDR3 protein: CASSFPVNYGYTF
CDR3 DNA: TGTGCCAGCAGCTTCCCGGTTAACTATGGCTACACCTTC

J gene: TRBJ2-3
V gene: TRBV7-9
clone size: .
D gene: TRBD2
CDR3 protein: CASSLGSAGAGTDTQYF
CDR3 DNA: TGTGCCAGCAGCTTAGGTTCTGCGGGAGCAGGCACAGATACGCAGTATTTT

J gene: TRBJ2-7
V gene: TRBV7-7
clone size: .
D gene: TRBD1
CDR3 protein: CASSLGPGQGYEQYF
CDR3 DNA: TGTGCTAGCAGCCTGGGTCCGGGACAGGGATACGAGCAGTACTTC

J gene: TRBJ1-2
V gene: TRBV25-1
clone size: .
D gene: TRBD1
CDR3 protein: CASSEWGTGGGYTF
CDR3 DNA: TGTGCCAGCAGTGAATGGGGGACAGGGGGAGGCTACACCTTC

J gene: TRBJ2-7
V gene: TRBV3-1/TRBV3-2
clone size: .
D gene: .
CDR3 protein: CASSHLGGGKDEQYF
CDR3 DNA: TGTGCCAGCAGCCATCTCGGAGGAGGGAAAGACGAGCAGTACTTC

J gene: TRBJ1-5
V gene: TRBV7-9
clone size: .
D gene: .
CDR3 protein: CASSPQGDQPQHF
CDR3 DNA: TGTGCCAGCAGCCCACAGGGAGATCAGCCCCAGCATTTT

J gene: TRBJ1-1
V gene: TRBV5-6
clone size: .
D gene: TRBD1
CDR3 protein: CASSLARGSNMNTEAFF
CDR3 DNA: TGTGCCAGCAGCTTGGCCAGGGGGTCTAATATGAACACTGAAGCTTTCTTT

J gene: TRBJ2-7
V gene: TRBV7-8
clone size: .
D gene: TRBD1
CDR3 protein: CASSFGQGYEQYF
CDR3 DNA: TGTGCCAGCAGCTTCGGACAGGGTTACGAGCAGTACTTC

J gene: TRBJ1-1
V gene: TRBV6-2/TRBV6-3
clone size: .
D gene: TRBD1
CDR3 protein: CASSYPGQPRTEAFF
CDR3 DNA: TGTGCCAGCAGTTACCCGGGACAGCCGAGGACTGAAGCTTTCTTT

J gene: TRBJ1-4
V gene: TRBV6-5
clone size: .
D gene: .
CDR3 protein: CASSPRHGNEKLFF
CDR3 DNA: TGTGCCAGCAGTCCCCGACACGGTAATGAAAAACTGTTTTTT

J gene: TRBJ2-7
V gene: TRBV7-8
clone size: .
D gene: .
CDR3 protein: CASSIVAGTYEQYF
CDR3 DNA: TGTGCCAGCAGCATAGTGGCGGGAACCTACGAGCAGTACTTC

J gene: TRBJ1-1
V gene: TRBV7-2
clone size: .
D gene: TRBD1
CDR3 protein: CASSLQGGSTEAFF
CDR3 DNA: TGTGCCAGCAGCTTACAGGGGGGTAGCACTGAAGCTTTCTTT

J gene: TRBJ1-4
V gene: TRBV7-2
clone size: .
D gene: .
CDR3 protein: CASSSGRGEKLFF
CDR3 DNA: TGTGCCAGCAGCAGTGGCAGGGGCGAAAAACTGTTTTTT

J gene: TRBJ2-5
V gene: TRBV30
clone size: many
D gene: .
CDR3 protein: CAWSVQVETQYF
CDR3 DNA: TGTGCCTGGAGTGTACAGGTAGAGACCCAGTACTTC

J gene: TRBJ2-1
V gene: TRBV18
clone size: once
D gene: .
CDR3 protein: CASSPQDYRNEQFF
CDR3 DNA: TGTGCCAGCTCACCACAGGACTACCGCAATGAGCAGTTCTTC

J gene: TRBJ2-7
V gene: TRBV7-9
clone size: .
D gene: .
CDR3 protein: CASSQTGYEQYF
CDR3 DNA: TGTGCCAGCAGTCAAACAGGGTACGAGCAGTACTTC